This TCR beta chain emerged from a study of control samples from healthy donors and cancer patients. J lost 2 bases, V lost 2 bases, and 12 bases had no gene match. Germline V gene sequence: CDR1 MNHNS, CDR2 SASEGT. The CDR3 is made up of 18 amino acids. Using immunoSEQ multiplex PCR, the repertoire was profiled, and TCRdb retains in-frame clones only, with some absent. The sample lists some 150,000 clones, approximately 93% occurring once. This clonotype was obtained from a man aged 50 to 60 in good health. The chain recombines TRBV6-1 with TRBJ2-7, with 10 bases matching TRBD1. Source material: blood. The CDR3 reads CASSERGQGWRDPYEQYF. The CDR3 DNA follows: TGTGCCAGCAGTGAAAGGGGACAGGGGTGGCGGGACCCCTACGAGCAGTACTTC.